This T cell receptor (beta chain) was retrieved from a study of identical twins. The study's findings and limits: Out-of-frame TCR alpha sharing observed in monozygotic twins exceeded model estimates. Weaker excess sharing between twins was seen in beta out-of-frame sequences. Memory repertoires showed no such pattern, whereas abundant cord blood beta clonotypes carried fewer insertions.

Using its own MiXCR run on the 5' RACE reads, TCRdb lists one record per CDR3 protein. The sample records just under 650,000 distinct CDR3 sequences, about 7% being singletons. The length of the CDR3 is 17 residues. The germline V gene encodes CDR1 LNHDA and CDR2 SQIVND (reference sequence). V lost 4 bases, J lost 4 bases, and 10 bases stayed unmatched. About this clonotype itself: Its antigen is unidentified.

These same records also appear under a second study, on yellow fever vaccine responses in identical twins.

This receptor was taken from a young woman in good health. The rearrangement uses TRBV19 and TRBJ1-5, with 10 positions matching TRBD1. Sequenced sample: PBMCs. DNA for the CDR3: TGTGCCAGTAGTAGCCTCCTCAGACAGGGGGCGAATCAGCCCCAGCATTTT. Its protein product is CASSSLLRQGANQPQHF.